The rows below give T cell receptor beta chains drawn from one sample of a study of T cell responses to AZD1222 COVID-19 vaccine. The data were produced by immunoSEQ multiplex PCR, yet TCRdb's version contains in-frame clones alone and is incomplete. The sample consists of around 78,000 clones, 85% to 90% of them appearing once. Sequencing was performed on peripheral blood, taken 28 days after the second AZD1222 dose. These receptors came from an adult who received the AZD1222 COVID-19 vaccine. CDR3s include the opening cysteine and the closing phenylalanine or tryptophan. A D gene is named only where the DNA matches it firmly. Clone size appears in some rows only: once, few, many, or a class for an expanded clone.

clone_size: -; d_call: TRBD1; j_call: TRBJ1-4; v_call: TRBV5-4; cdr3_nt: TGTGCCAGCAGCTTTGGTTTGACAGGGGGACAGGAAAAACTGTTTTTT; cdr3_aa: CASSFGLTGGQEKLFF
clone_size: -; d_call: TRBD1; j_call: TRBJ2-3; v_call: TRBV2; cdr3_nt: TGTGCCAGCAGTCAAGAGCCACAGGGGGCGACAGATACGCAGTATTTT; cdr3_aa: CASSQEPQGATDTQYF
clone_size: -; d_call: TRBD1; j_call: TRBJ1-1; v_call: TRBV7-2; cdr3_nt: TGTGCCAGCATCCTTGCGGGACAGATGAACACTGAAGCTTTCTTT; cdr3_aa: CASILAGQMNTEAFF
clone_size: -; d_call: -; j_call: TRBJ1-6; v_call: TRBV6-5; cdr3_nt: TGTGCCAGCAGTTCTCGATATAATTCACCCCTCCACTTT; cdr3_aa: CASSSRYNSPLHF
clone_size: -; d_call: -; j_call: TRBJ2-2; v_call: TRBV7-2; cdr3_nt: TGTGCCAGCAACAATAGGGGCTCCGGGGAGCTGTTTTTT; cdr3_aa: CASNNRGSGELFF
clone_size: -; d_call: -; j_call: TRBJ1-1; v_call: TRBV29-1; cdr3_nt: TGCAGCGTTGAGCAGGGCCTGAACACTGAAGCTTTCTTT; cdr3_aa: CSVEQGLNTEAFF
clone_size: -; d_call: TRBD1; j_call: TRBJ1-5; v_call: TRBV19; cdr3_nt: TGTGCCAGTAGGCCCGGGACAGGGGATGCTCAGCCCCAGCATTTT; cdr3_aa: CASRPGTGDAQPQHF
clone_size: -; d_call: -; j_call: TRBJ1-5; v_call: TRBV14; cdr3_nt: TGTGCCAGCAGCCAAGGGGAGGGTCAGCCCCAGCATTTT; cdr3_aa: CASSQGEGQPQHF
clone_size: -; d_call: -; j_call: TRBJ1-1; v_call: TRBV5-1; cdr3_nt: TGCGCCAGCAGCTTGAGAGGGGAGAACACTGAAGCTTTCTTT; cdr3_aa: CASSLRGENTEAFF
clone_size: -; d_call: -; j_call: TRBJ2-3; v_call: TRBV10-1; cdr3_nt: TGCGCCAGAACCAGCCGGGACCCACCCCCAGATACGCAGTATTTT; cdr3_aa: CARTSRDPPPDTQYF
clone_size: -; d_call: -; j_call: TRBJ2-5; v_call: TRBV10-3; cdr3_nt: TGTGCCATCAGTGAAACCAAAGAGACCCAGTACTTC; cdr3_aa: CAISETKETQYF
clone_size: few; d_call: -; j_call: TRBJ1-5; v_call: TRBV10-2; cdr3_nt: TGCGCCATCGGGGCCGATGATAGCAATCAGCCCCAGCATTTT; cdr3_aa: CAIGADDSNQPQHF
clone_size: -; d_call: -; j_call: TRBJ2-1; v_call: TRBV4-1; cdr3_nt: TGCGCCAGCAGCCAAGGAAGGAGTGAGCAGTTCTTC; cdr3_aa: CASSQGRSEQFF
clone_size: -; d_call: -; j_call: TRBJ2-1; v_call: TRBV6-5; cdr3_nt: TGTGCCAGCAGTTACAACAGGGAAGCATACAATGAGCAGTTCTTC; cdr3_aa: CASSYNREAYNEQFF
clone_size: -; d_call: TRBD1; j_call: TRBJ2-1; v_call: TRBV9; cdr3_nt: TGTGCCAGCAGCCCCGGACAGGGGAACAATGAGCAGTTCTTC; cdr3_aa: CASSPGQGNNEQFF
clone_size: -; d_call: -; j_call: TRBJ1-2; v_call: TRBV4-1; cdr3_nt: TGCGCCAGCAGATCTTTGCGTTCCGTTGCTAACTATGGCTACACCTTC; cdr3_aa: CASRSLRSVANYGYTF
clone_size: -; d_call: -; j_call: TRBJ1-6; v_call: TRBV6-1; cdr3_nt: TGTGCCAGCAGTGAGCGGGGGGATAATTCACCCCTCCACTTT; cdr3_aa: CASSERGDNSPLHF
clone_size: -; d_call: -; j_call: TRBJ1-2; v_call: TRBV28; cdr3_nt: TGTGCCAGCAGTCCCCCGACAGGTTCCCTTTATGGCTACACCTTC; cdr3_aa: CASSPPTGSLYGYTF
clone_size: -; d_call: TRBD1; j_call: TRBJ2-1; v_call: TRBV7-2; cdr3_nt: TGTGCCAGCAGCTTAGGGCCGGGACAGGGCCTAGATGAGCAGTTCTTC; cdr3_aa: CASSLGPGQGLDEQFF
clone_size: -; d_call: TRBD1; j_call: TRBJ2-2; v_call: TRBV24-1; cdr3_nt: TGTGCCACCAGTGACCCGGACAGGGCGGACACCGGGGAGCTGTTTTTT; cdr3_aa: CATSDPDRADTGELFF
clone_size: -; d_call: -; j_call: TRBJ2-5; v_call: TRBV15; cdr3_nt: TGTGCCACCAGCAAGGGTCAGGACCAAGAGACCCAGTACTTC; cdr3_aa: CATSKGQDQETQYF
clone_size: -; d_call: TRBD1; j_call: TRBJ2-7; v_call: TRBV9; cdr3_nt: TGTGCCAGCAGCGCGTCGACAGGGATTTCCTACGAGCAGTACTTC; cdr3_aa: CASSASTGISYEQYF
clone_size: -; d_call: TRBD1; j_call: TRBJ1-5; v_call: TRBV19; cdr3_nt: TGTGCCAGTAGTGCTGGCTTATGGGACAGGGCTATGCCCCAGCATTTT; cdr3_aa: CASSAGLWDRAMPQHF
clone_size: -; d_call: -; j_call: TRBJ2-7; v_call: TRBV28; cdr3_nt: TGTGCCAGCGGACGGACAGACAGCTACGAGCAGTACTTC; cdr3_aa: CASGRTDSYEQYF
clone_size: -; d_call: TRBD2; j_call: TRBJ2-1; v_call: TRBV7-6; cdr3_nt: TGTGCCAGCAGCTTAGGGGGACTAGCGGGGGCCACTGAGCAGTTCTTC; cdr3_aa: CASSLGGLAGATEQFF
clone_size: -; d_call: -; j_call: TRBJ1-1; v_call: TRBV4-2; cdr3_nt: TGTGCCAGCAGCCAAGAGCATGGGGCGAACACTGAAGCTTTCTTT; cdr3_aa: CASSQEHGANTEAFF
clone_size: -; d_call: -; j_call: TRBJ1-1; v_call: TRBV3-1/TRBV3-2; cdr3_nt: TGTGCCAGCAGCCCCCTTGCCGGGGACACTGAAGCTTTCTTT; cdr3_aa: CASSPLAGDTEAFF
clone_size: -; d_call: -; j_call: TRBJ1-1; v_call: TRBV30; cdr3_nt: TGTGCCTGGTGCGGAGGGTTGAACACTGAAGCTTTCTTT; cdr3_aa: CAWCGGLNTEAFF
clone_size: -; d_call: TRBD1; j_call: TRBJ1-5; v_call: TRBV19; cdr3_nt: TGTGCCAGTCTTAGCAGGGGGGGATATCAGCCCCAGCATTTT; cdr3_aa: CASLSRGGYQPQHF
clone_size: -; d_call: -; j_call: TRBJ1-1; v_call: TRBV30; cdr3_nt: TGTGCCTGGAGTTCCTACAGGCTGAACACTGAAGCTTTCTTT; cdr3_aa: CAWSSYRLNTEAFF
clone_size: few; d_call: -; j_call: TRBJ2-2; v_call: TRBV29-1; cdr3_nt: TGCAGCGCCCTCGGGCAGGGGCTTTATCCCGGGGAGCTGTTTTTT; cdr3_aa: CSALGQGLYPGELFF
clone_size: -; d_call: -; j_call: TRBJ2-7; v_call: TRBV7-2; cdr3_nt: TGTGCCAGCAGCCCGTCCTTGGAGCAGTACTTC; cdr3_aa: CASSPSLEQYF
clone_size: -; d_call: TRBD1; j_call: TRBJ1-3; v_call: TRBV7-2; cdr3_nt: TGTGCCAGCAGCCCAGGGGGCGGGAGCTCTGGAAACACCATATATTTT; cdr3_aa: CASSPGGGSSGNTIYF
clone_size: few; d_call: -; j_call: TRBJ2-7; v_call: TRBV5-1; cdr3_nt: TGCGCCAGCAGCTTGGAGCCGACCTCCTACGAGCAGTACTTC; cdr3_aa: CASSLEPTSYEQYF
clone_size: -; d_call: TRBD1; j_call: TRBJ1-2; v_call: TRBV5-1; cdr3_nt: TGCGCCAGCAGCGGGACAGGAGTTGGATATGGCTACACCTTC; cdr3_aa: CASSGTGVGYGYTF
clone_size: once; d_call: -; j_call: TRBJ1-1; v_call: TRBV28; cdr3_nt: TGTGCCAGCAGTTTAGTTCGGCTAGGAGCTTTCTTT; cdr3_aa: CASSLVRLGAFF
clone_size: -; d_call: -; j_call: TRBJ1-6; v_call: TRBV9; cdr3_nt: TGTGCCAGCAGCGTAGGAGAGGGCCGAGTCGCACCCCTCCACTTT; cdr3_aa: CASSVGEGRVAPLHF
clone_size: -; d_call: -; j_call: TRBJ1-6; v_call: TRBV6-5; cdr3_nt: TGTGCCAGCAGGGGCAGAGATAATTCACCCCTCCACTTT; cdr3_aa: CASRGRDNSPLHF
clone_size: -; d_call: -; j_call: TRBJ1-5; v_call: TRBV7-2; cdr3_nt: TGTGCCAGCAGCTTAGCTTGGGAGGAGCCCCAGCATTTT; cdr3_aa: CASSLAWEEPQHF
clone_size: -; d_call: -; j_call: TRBJ1-6; v_call: TRBV28; cdr3_nt: TGTGCCAGCAGTTTATCTGGTGATATTTCACCCCTCCACTTT; cdr3_aa: CASSLSGDISPLHF
clone_size: once; d_call: TRBD1; j_call: TRBJ1-5; v_call: TRBV19; cdr3_nt: TGTGCCAGTACCAGTGACAGGGCTCGAAATCAGCCCCAGCATTTT; cdr3_aa: CASTSDRARNQPQHF
clone_size: once; d_call: -; j_call: TRBJ2-7; v_call: TRBV5-6; cdr3_nt: TGTGCCAGCAGCTCCGAGGGAGGGCAGTACTTC; cdr3_aa: CASSSEGGQYF
clone_size: -; d_call: -; j_call: TRBJ1-5; v_call: TRBV12-3/TRBV12-4; cdr3_nt: TGTGCCAGCGGGCGGGGGGAGAGTCAGCCCCAGCATTTT; cdr3_aa: CASGRGESQPQHF
clone_size: -; d_call: -; j_call: TRBJ2-7; v_call: TRBV27; cdr3_nt: TGTGCCAGCAGTTCCATGGGAACTCTGAACGAGCAGTACTTC; cdr3_aa: CASSSMGTLNEQYF
clone_size: -; d_call: TRBD2; j_call: TRBJ2-1; v_call: TRBV28; cdr3_nt: TGTGCCAGCAGCCCCGGGACTAGCGGGGGTTTCTCCTACAATGAGCAGTTCTTC; cdr3_aa: CASSPGTSGGFSYNEQFF
clone_size: -; d_call: TRBD1; j_call: TRBJ1-6; v_call: TRBV6-5; cdr3_nt: TGTGCCATCCGACAGGGACGTTCACCCCTCCACTTT; cdr3_aa: CAIRQGRSPLHF
clone_size: -; d_call: TRBD1; j_call: TRBJ2-2; v_call: TRBV6-5; cdr3_nt: TGTGCCAGCAGGACAGGGCCCACCGGGGAGCTGTTTTTT; cdr3_aa: CASRTGPTGELFF
clone_size: -; d_call: -; j_call: TRBJ2-3; v_call: TRBV14; cdr3_nt: TGTGCCAGCAGCCAAACGGGGCGAGTCAATACGCAGTATTTT; cdr3_aa: CASSQTGRVNTQYF
clone_size: -; d_call: -; j_call: TRBJ1-2; v_call: TRBV28; cdr3_nt: TGTGCCAGCAGGCCAGGCGCAACTAACTATGGCTACACCTTC; cdr3_aa: CASRPGATNYGYTF
clone_size: -; d_call: -; j_call: TRBJ2-7; v_call: TRBV24-1; cdr3_nt: TGTGCCACCAGTGATTTGAACGGACGGGGGGCAGCGCGACATCACGAGCAGTACTTC; cdr3_aa: CATSDLNGRGAARHHEQYF
clone_size: -; d_call: TRBD1; j_call: TRBJ1-2; v_call: TRBV3-1/TRBV3-2; cdr3_nt: TGTGCCAGCAGCCAGGGCGCAGGGGGTTTTGGCTACACCTTC; cdr3_aa: CASSQGAGGFGYTF
clone_size: -; d_call: -; j_call: TRBJ2-2; v_call: TRBV2; cdr3_nt: TGTGCCAGCAGTGAACGTATACCAGACACCGGGGAGCTGTTTTTT; cdr3_aa: CASSERIPDTGELFF
clone_size: -; d_call: -; j_call: TRBJ1-6; v_call: TRBV7-2; cdr3_nt: TGTGCCAGCAGCTTAGGGTTAAGGGGTCCCCTCACCCTCCACTTT; cdr3_aa: CASSLGLRGPLTLHF
clone_size: once; d_call: TRBD1; j_call: TRBJ2-7; v_call: TRBV9; cdr3_nt: TGTGCCAGCAGCGTTCGGTTAGGGGGCGGTGAGCAGTACTTC; cdr3_aa: CASSVRLGGGEQYF
clone_size: once; d_call: -; j_call: TRBJ1-5; v_call: TRBV7-8; cdr3_nt: TGTGCCAGCAGCTCCCAGGGGAGCTATAGCAATCAGCCCCAGCATTTT; cdr3_aa: CASSSQGSYSNQPQHF
clone_size: -; d_call: -; j_call: TRBJ1-6; v_call: TRBV5-4; cdr3_nt: TGTGCCAGCAGCTATGAGGGGGATTCACCCCTCCACTTT; cdr3_aa: CASSYEGDSPLHF
clone_size: -; d_call: TRBD1; j_call: TRBJ1-2; v_call: TRBV28; cdr3_nt: TGTGCCAGCAGTCCCCCCACAGGGGGAAGGAACTATGGCTACACCTTC; cdr3_aa: CASSPPTGGRNYGYTF
clone_size: once; d_call: -; j_call: TRBJ2-5; v_call: TRBV13; cdr3_nt: TGTGCCAGCAGCTTAGAGGCAGGTAGAAAAGAGACCCAGTACTTC; cdr3_aa: CASSLEAGRKETQYF
clone_size: -; d_call: TRBD1; j_call: TRBJ2-1; v_call: TRBV29-1; cdr3_nt: TGCAGCGTTGTTCATTCCCGGACAGGGTCCTACAATGAGCAGTTCTTC; cdr3_aa: CSVVHSRTGSYNEQFF